This entry lists 30 T cell receptor beta chains sequenced from one sample in a study of shared clonotypes between healthy human individuals. Assay used: immunoSEQ multiplex PCR; TCRdb lists only in-frame clones, some missing. The sample contains 2 million to 3 million clones, 93% of which appear only once. Sequences were obtained from naive CD4+ T cells from PBMCs. The subset: CD45RA+ positively selected. The receptors come from a man between 18 and 29 years old in good health. Some clones in this sample may be carry-over from other donors' samples.

The rearrangement joins TRBV29-1 to TRBJ2-1; D remains unclear. The length of the CDR3 is 14 residues. The germline V gene has CDR1 SQVTM and CDR2 ANQGSEA. Trimming removed 7 bases from V and 9 bases from J, with 22 bases in between. CDR3 DNA sequence: TGCAGCGCCGGTGACGACTCTGGGAATGGTGAGCAGTTCTTC. Its translation: CSAGDDSGNGEQFF.

This rearrangement joins TRBV18 to TRBJ1-1; D ambiguous. This CDR3 is built from 15 residues. CDR1 KGHSH and CDR2 LQKENI come from the germline V gene. V lost 3 bases and J lost 2, with 13 bases in between. Here the CDR3 reads CASSPNWGINTEAFF. CDR3 bases: TGTGCCAGCTCACCTAATTGGGGTATTAACACTGAAGCTTTCTTT.

The V call is TRBV6-5, the J call TRBJ2-4, with no clear D. Germline CDR1 reads MNHEY; CDR2 reads SVGAGI. Trimming pared 4 bases from V and 6 bases from J, leaving 7 bases between. The CDR3 runs 12 residues. The CDR3 coding sequence is TGTGCCAGCAGTTCGGCGAGAAACATTCAGTACTTC. Amino acids: CASSSARNIQYF.

The count of this clone is one. The V and J genes are TRBV28 and TRBJ2-1; no clear D gene. Deletions cut 6 bases from V and 7 bases from J, with 13 bases between. Germline-derived CDR1 and CDR2 are MDHEN and SYDVKM. CDR3 length equals 13 residues. CDR3 sequence reads: CASRGPGTNEQFF. The CDR3 DNA is TGTGCCAGCAGGGGCCCTGGAACAAATGAGCAGTTCTTC.

The V gene is TRBV7-3, the J gene TRBJ2-3; 7 positions agree with TRBD1. The CDR3 covers 15 residues. CDR1 is SGHTA and CDR2 is FQGTGA in the germline V gene. J was trimmed by 2 bases and V by 4 bases; bases with no gene match: 6. CDR3 in amino acids: CASSSMDRPTDTQYF. In DNA form, the CDR3 reads TGTGCCAGCAGCTCTATGGACAGGCCCACAGATACGCAGTATTTT. Filled out from reference TRBV7-3 and TRBJ2-3, the complete variable domain reads GAGVSQTPSNKVTEKGKYVELRCDPISGHTALYWYRQSLGQGPEFLIYFQGTGAADDSGLPNDRFFAVRPEGSVSTLKIQRTERGDSAVYLCASSSMDRPTDTQYFGPGTRLTVL.

Of note for this clone: The sample holds other DNA sequences that translate to the same CDR3. The gene calls are TRBV7-3 and TRBJ1-3, with D hard to call. With 6 bases removed from V and 4 bases from J, the gap between germline ends came to 10 bases. The CDR3 covers 13 residues. Germline lookup yields CDR1 SGHTA and CDR2 FQGTGA. CDR3 in DNA: TGTGCCAGCAGTTCAGGATCCGGAAACACCATATATTTT. It is translated as CASSSGSGNTIYF.

This clone was recorded once. V usage is TRBV7-3 and J usage is TRBJ2-7; D may be TRBD1 (6 bases). Trimming removed 1 base at V and 1 base at J, with 14 bases between. Germline V gives CDR1 SGHTA, CDR2 FQGTGA. The CDR3 length is 16 residues. The CDR3 sequence: CASSLINRELSYEQYF. DNA for the CDR3: TGTGCCAGCAGCTTAATTAACAGGGAATTATCCTACGAGCAGTACTTC.

The chain employs TRBV6-5 and TRBJ1-1; D gene unclear. Per the germline V gene, CDR1 is MNHEY and CDR2 is SVGAGI. The CDR3 runs to 13 residues. V lost 4 bases and J 11 bases, leaving 17 bases between the germline ends. This chain's CDR3 is CASSSRRAASAFF. CDR3 sequence (DNA): TGTGCCAGCAGTTCCCGACGGGCAGCCTCGGCTTTCTTT.

V and J are TRBV29-1 and TRBJ2-5; weak D call: TRBD2 (6 bases). V was shortened by 4 bases and J by 11 bases, with 23 bases between the two germline ends. Per germline, CDR1 SQVTM and CDR2 ANQGSEA. The CDR3 is made up of 14 amino acids. DNA for the CDR3: TGCAGCGTTGTAATGACGGGACTTACTCTAGAGCAGTACTTC. Its translation: CSVVMTGLTLEQYF.

This clone was picked up one time. The rearrangement links TRBV19 to TRBJ2-1, with 12 nucleotides matching TRBD1. The CDR3 spans 18 residues. The V gene's germline CDR1 is LNHDA and CDR2 SQIVND (reference sequence). J lost 7 bases, V lost 3 bases, and 13 bases had no gene match. CDR3 residues: CASSMGQGASLTLNEQFF. CDR3 coding DNA: TGTGCCAGTAGTATGGGACAGGGGGCATCGTTGACGTTAAATGAGCAGTTCTTC.

Remarks on this clone: The same CDR3 can be traced to other DNA sequences in this sample. The rearrangement uses TRBV5-1 and TRBJ2-7; D unresolved. V lost 4 bases to trimming and J lost 3 bases, with 8 bases between them. Germline values: CDR1 SGHRS, CDR2 YFSETQ. CDR3 length equals 12 residues. Written as DNA, the CDR3 is TGCGCCAGCAGCCCACCTAGCTACGAGCAGTACTTC. It translates to CASSPPSYEQYF.

The chain uses TRBV11-2 and TRBJ2-3, with no clear D. CDR1 is SGHAT and CDR2 is FQNNGV in the germline V gene. V lost 1 base and J lost 14, with 13 bases in between. The CDR3 sequence is 12 residues long. Here the CDR3 reads CASSLAQRAWYF. The CDR3 DNA is TGTGCCAGCAGCTTAGCGCAGCGTGCTTGGTATTTT.

The CDR3 nucleotides are TGCGCCAGCAGCCCCCCGACAGTGAGCTCTGGGGCCAACGTCCTGACTTTC. This codes for CASSPPTVSSGANVLTF. The chain employs TRBV5-1 and TRBJ2-6; a weak D match, TRBD1 (5 bases). Germline loops: CDR1 SGHRS, CDR2 YFSETQ. V was trimmed by 4 bases and J by 0 bases, leaving 14 bases between them. The CDR3 spans 17 residues.

This rearrangement joins TRBV7-9 to TRBJ1-1; D not resolved. The CDR3 consists of 15 residues. V dropped 3 bases and J dropped 0 bases, with 11 bases sitting between them. Germline assignment: CDR1 SEHNR and CDR2 FQNEAQ (reference sequence). The CDR3 bases are TGTGCCAGCAGCTTGATACGGACGATGAACACTGAAGCTTTCTTT. Translation gives CASSLIRTMNTEAFF.

The rearrangement joins TRBV5-1 to TRBJ1-3, with 7 bases matching TRBD1. The CDR3 loop spans 17 amino acids. Germline CDR1 reads SGHRS; CDR2 reads YFSETQ. With 4 bases clipped from V and 0 bases from J, the junction kept 10 bases outside the gene matches. The CDR3 DNA reads TGCGCCAGCAGCCCGGGACAGCTTGAGATCTCTGGAAACACCATATATTTT. This gives the protein CASSPGQLEISGNTIYF.

V gene TRBV6-1 combines with J gene TRBJ1-2; TRBD1 aligns across 8 bases. The CDR3 totals 12 residues. Germline V gene lookup returns CDR1 MNHNS and CDR2 SASEGT. CDR3 sequence (DNA): TGTGCTGCAAGCGGACAGGGATATGGCTACACCTTC. Translation gives CAASGQGYGYTF.

This clone has only a few counts. The gene calls are TRBV9 and TRBJ1-5; 7 nucleotides match TRBD1. CDR1 is SGDLS and CDR2 is YYNGEE in the germline V gene. The junction had 7 bases not matched to a gene; V was cut back by 7 bases and J by 3 bases. The CDR3 covers 14 residues. The CDR3 here is CASGHRGNNQPQHF. CDR3 sequence (DNA): TGTGCCAGCGGTCACAGGGGTAACAATCAGCCCCAGCATTTT.

This chain connects TRBV30 to TRBJ1-2, with TRBD1 matching 7 bases. In germline, CDR1 is GTSNPN, CDR2 SVGIG (reference sequence). Trimming removed 6 bases from V and 4 bases from J; junction bases left unmatched: 5. This CDR3 has 12 residues. In DNA, the CDR3 is TGTGCCTGTCTAAGGGGGCTCTATGGCTACACCTTC. The encoded protein is CACLRGLYGYTF.

The V and J genes are TRBV4-1 and TRBJ2-7; TRBD1 matches at 7 bases. The V gene end was trimmed by 4 bases and the J gene end by 0 bases; junction bases not matched to a gene: 3. The CDR3 spans 14 residues. The germline V gene has CDR1 MGHRA and CDR2 YSYEKL. The CDR3 here is CASSPRQGSYEQYF. The CDR3 bases are TGCGCCAGCAGCCCCCGACAGGGCTCCTACGAGCAGTACTTC.

The chain recombines TRBV27 with TRBJ2-3; D is unresolved. Germline V lookup: CDR1 MNHEY, CDR2 SMNVEV (reference sequence). Trimming shortened V by 1 base and J by 5 bases, and 10 bases separated the two germline ends. This CDR3 comprises 14 residues. This CDR3 reads CASSLFGPIDTQYF. The CDR3 region has the DNA TGTGCCAGCAGTTTATTCGGCCCAATAGATACGCAGTATTTT.

As concerns this clone: This sample includes further DNA sequences coding for the same CDR3. The chain joins TRBV5-1 to TRBJ1-1; D possibly corresponds to TRBD1 (5 bases). Trimming stripped 0 bases from V and 5 bases from J, with 11 bases between. Germline V gene lookup returns CDR1 SGHRS and CDR2 YFSETQ. The CDR3 covers 14 residues. Here the CDR3 DNA reads TGCGCCAGCAGCTTGGAAGGGTGGGGGACTGAAGCTTTCTTT. Protein: CASSLEGWGTEAFF. Using reference TRBV5-1 and TRBJ1-1 for the parts outside the CDR3, the full variable domain is KAGVTQTPRYLIKTRGQQVTLSCSPISGHRSVSWYQQTPGQGLQFLFEYFSETQRNKGNFPGRFSGRQFSNSRSEMNVSTLELGDSALYLCASSLEGWGTEAFFGQGTRLTVV.

DNA of the CDR3: TGTGCCAGCGGCTGGACTAGCGGCTACAATGAGCAGTTCTTC. Protein: CASGWTSGYNEQFF. The chain recombines TRBV2 with TRBJ2-1; 10 nucleotides line up with TRBD2. This CDR3 is built from 14 residues. Losses at the gene ends were 8 bases for V and 3 bases for J; bases not matched to a gene: 4. Looked up from germline, CDR1 is SNHLY and CDR2 is FYNNEI.

The V call is TRBV10-1, the J call TRBJ2-1; D not certain. The germline V gene encodes CDR1 WNHNN and CDR2 SYGVQD (reference sequence). Trimming cost V 7 bases and J 8 bases, with 15 bases left between them. The CDR3 loop spans 13 amino acids. The CDR3 is CASTAGFGHEQFF. The CDR3 DNA is TGCGCCAGCACGGCAGGATTCGGGCATGAGCAGTTCTTC.

This chain joins TRBV28 and TRBJ2-1; the D call may be TRBD1 or TRBD2 (5 bases each). The germline CDR1 and CDR2 sequences are MDHEN and SYDVKM. The CDR3 extends over 14 amino acids. Trimming took off 7 bases at V and 8 bases at J, with 18 bases between the two ends. The CDR3 DNA sequence: TGTGCCAGCAAAATTGGGGGAGCTCTGGATGAGCAGTTCTTC. Protein: CASKIGGALDEQFF.

This chain connects TRBV5-8 to TRBJ1-5; D perhaps matches TRBD1 (6 bases). CDR1 SGHTS and CDR2 YDEGEE come from the germline V gene. V was cut by 4 bases and J by 1 base, with 12 bases left in between. This CDR3 comprises 15 residues. The CDR3 sequence: CASSDFGQSNQPQHF. The CDR3 DNA reads TGTGCCAGCAGCGACTTCGGACAGAGCAATCAGCCCCAGCATTTT. The full variable domain, in which reference TRBV5-8 and TRBJ1-5 provide the parts outside the CDR3, is EAGVTQSPTHLIKTRGQQATLRCSPISGHTSVYWYQQALGLGLQFLLWYDEGEERNRGNFPPRFSGRQFPNYSSELNVNALELEDSALYLCASSDFGQSNQPQHFGDGTRLSIL.

The chain combines TRBV7-8 with TRBJ2-7, with no clear D. Deletions cut 1 base from V and 10 bases from J, with 23 bases between. Germline CDR1 and CDR2: SGHVS and FQNEAQ. The CDR3 contains 16 residues. The CDR3 coding sequence is TGTGCCAGCAGCTTAGTGGATCAGCAGGCTACTATGACTCAGTACTTC. It encodes CASSLVDQQATMTQYF.

This chain links TRBV6-6 with TRBJ2-1; D may match TRBD1 or TRBD2 (5 bases each). The length of the CDR3 is 15 residues. The V end lost 4 bases, the J end lost 9 bases, and 19 bases lay between the germline ends. Germline V gene lookup returns CDR1 MNHNY and CDR2 SVGAGI (reference sequence). CDR3 coding DNA: TGTGCCAGCAGTTCCCGCAGAGGGGCGTACGGTGAGCAGTTCTTC. Amino acids: CASSSRRGAYGEQFF.

This chain connects TRBV7-9 to TRBJ2-1; 15 nucleotides match TRBD2. Germline V gene sequence: CDR1 SEHNR, CDR2 FQNEAQ (reference sequence). Trimming removed 6 bases from V and 8 bases from J; junction bases left unmatched: 8. The CDR3 has 16 residues. The DNA of the CDR3 is TGTGCCAGCAGTACCTCTGGGACTAGCGGGAGGCATGAGCAGTTCTTC. Its protein is CASSTSGTSGRHEQFF. The whole variable domain, remainder taken from reference TRBV7-9 and TRBJ2-1, is DTGVSQNPRHKITKRGQNVTFRCDPISEHNRLYWYRQTLGQGPEFLTYFQNEAQLEKSRLLSDRFSAERPKGSFSTLEIQRTEQGDSAMYLCASSTSGTSGRHEQFFGPGTRLTVL.

The gene calls are TRBV28 and TRBJ2-7; no definite D call. The CDR3 contains 11 residues. Germline assignment: CDR1 MDHEN and CDR2 SYDVKM. V was clipped by 5 bases and J by 3 bases, with 5 bases between them. The CDR3 nucleotides read TGTGCCAGCAGTCACATCTACGAGCAGTACTTC. This translates into CASSHIYEQYF.

The DNA for the CDR3 is TGTGCCAGCAGCTCCTTCGTGGGGGATGGGCAGACCCAGTACTTC. Its translation is CASSSFVGDGQTQYF. V usage is TRBV5-4 and J usage is TRBJ2-5; D possibly uses TRBD1 or TRBD2 (5 bases each). CDR3 length: 15 residues. CDR1 and CDR2 from the germline V gene are SGHNT and YYREEE (reference sequence). V lost 3 bases and J 6 bases, leaving 18 bases between the germline ends.